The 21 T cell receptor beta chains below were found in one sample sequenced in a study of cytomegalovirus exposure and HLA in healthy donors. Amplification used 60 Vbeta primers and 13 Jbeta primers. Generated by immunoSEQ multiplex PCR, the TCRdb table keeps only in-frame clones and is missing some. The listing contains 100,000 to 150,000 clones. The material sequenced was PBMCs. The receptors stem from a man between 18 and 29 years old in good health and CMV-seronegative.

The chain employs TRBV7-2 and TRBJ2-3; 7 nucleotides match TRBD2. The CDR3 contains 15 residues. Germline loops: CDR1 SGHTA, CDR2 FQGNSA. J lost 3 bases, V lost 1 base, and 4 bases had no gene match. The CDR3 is CASSLGLAGTDTQYF. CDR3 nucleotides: TGTGCCAGCAGCTTAGGGTTAGCGGGTACAGATACGCAGTATTTT. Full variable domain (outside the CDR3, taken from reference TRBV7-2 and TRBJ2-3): GAGVSQSPSNKVTEKGKDVELRCDPISGHTALYWYRQSLGQGLEFLIYFQGNSAPDKSGLPSDRFSAERTGGSVSTLTIQRTQQEDSAVYLCASSLGLAGTDTQYFGPGTRLTVL.

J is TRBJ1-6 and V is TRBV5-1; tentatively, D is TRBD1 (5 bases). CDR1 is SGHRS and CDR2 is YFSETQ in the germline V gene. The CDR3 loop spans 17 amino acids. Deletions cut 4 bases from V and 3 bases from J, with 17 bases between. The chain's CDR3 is CASSRRDFGDYNSPLHF. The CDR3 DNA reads TGCGCCAGCAGCCGGCGGGACTTCGGGGACTATAATTCACCCCTCCACTTT.

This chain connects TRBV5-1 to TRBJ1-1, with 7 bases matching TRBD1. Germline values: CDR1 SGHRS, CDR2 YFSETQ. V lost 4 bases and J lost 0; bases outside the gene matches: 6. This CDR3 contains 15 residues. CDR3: CASSDRDSMNTEAFF. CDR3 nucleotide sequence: TGCGCCAGCAGCGACCGGGACAGCATGAACACTGAAGCTTTCTTT. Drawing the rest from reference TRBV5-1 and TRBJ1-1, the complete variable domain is KAGVTQTPRYLIKTRGQQVTLSCSPISGHRSVSWYQQTPGQGLQFLFEYFSETQRNKGNFPGRFSGRQFSNSRSEMNVSTLELGDSALYLCASSDRDSMNTEAFFGQGTRLTVV.

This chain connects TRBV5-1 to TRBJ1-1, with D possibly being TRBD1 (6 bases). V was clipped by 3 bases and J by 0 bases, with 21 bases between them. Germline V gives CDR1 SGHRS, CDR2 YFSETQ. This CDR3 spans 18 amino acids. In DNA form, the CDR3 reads TGCGCCAGCAGCTCCTTCGGACAGACCCAAACCCTGAACACTGAAGCTTTCTTT. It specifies CASSSFGQTQTLNTEAFF.

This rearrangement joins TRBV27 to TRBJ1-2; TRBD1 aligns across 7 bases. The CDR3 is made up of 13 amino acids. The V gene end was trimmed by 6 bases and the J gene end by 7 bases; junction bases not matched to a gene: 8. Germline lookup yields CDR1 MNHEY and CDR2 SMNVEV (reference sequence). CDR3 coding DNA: TGTGCCAGCAGCATCGAGGCAGGGGGTGGCTACACCTTC. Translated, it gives CASSIEAGGGYTF.

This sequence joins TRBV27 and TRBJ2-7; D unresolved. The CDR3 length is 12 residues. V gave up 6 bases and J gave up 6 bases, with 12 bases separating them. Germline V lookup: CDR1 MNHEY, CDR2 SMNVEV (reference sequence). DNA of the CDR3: TGTGCCAGCAGGGGCCCTACGGCCGAGCAGTACTTC. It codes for CASRGPTAEQYF.

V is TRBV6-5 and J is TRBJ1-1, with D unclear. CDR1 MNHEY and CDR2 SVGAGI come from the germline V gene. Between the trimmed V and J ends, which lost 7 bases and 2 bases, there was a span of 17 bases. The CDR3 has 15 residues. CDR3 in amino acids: CASTTGGLGNTEAFF. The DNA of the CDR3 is TGTGCCAGCACCACGGGTGGGTTAGGAAACACTGAAGCTTTCTTT.

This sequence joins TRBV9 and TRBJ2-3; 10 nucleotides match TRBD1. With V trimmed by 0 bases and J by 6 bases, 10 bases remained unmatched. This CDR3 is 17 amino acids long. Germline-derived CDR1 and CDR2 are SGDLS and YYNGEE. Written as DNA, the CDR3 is TGTGCCAGCAGCGTAGAAGGGACAGGGGCCCTCCGGGATACGCAGTATTTT. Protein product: CASSVEGTGALRDTQYF.

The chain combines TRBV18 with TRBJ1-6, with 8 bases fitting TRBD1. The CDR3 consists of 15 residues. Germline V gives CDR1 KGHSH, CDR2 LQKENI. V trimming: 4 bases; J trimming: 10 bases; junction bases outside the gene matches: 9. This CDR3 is CASSRKAGGASPLHF. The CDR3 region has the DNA TGTGCCAGCTCACGAAAGGCAGGGGGCGCCTCACCCCTCCACTTT.

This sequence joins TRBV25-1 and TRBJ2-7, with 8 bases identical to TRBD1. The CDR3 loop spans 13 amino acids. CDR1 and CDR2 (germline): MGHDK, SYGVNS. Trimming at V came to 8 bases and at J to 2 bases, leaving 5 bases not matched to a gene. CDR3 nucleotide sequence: TGTGCCAGCGGGGGGACAGGACCCTACGAGCAGTACTTC. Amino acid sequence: CASGGTGPYEQYF.

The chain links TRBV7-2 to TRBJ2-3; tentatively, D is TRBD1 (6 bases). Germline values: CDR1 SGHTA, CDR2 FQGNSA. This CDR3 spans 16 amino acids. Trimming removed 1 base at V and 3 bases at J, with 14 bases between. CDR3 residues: CASSLGRADRTDTQYF. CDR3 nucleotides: TGTGCCAGCAGCTTAGGTCGGGCGGACAGAACAGATACGCAGTATTTT. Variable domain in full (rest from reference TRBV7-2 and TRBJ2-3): GAGVSQSPSNKVTEKGKDVELRCDPISGHTALYWYRQSLGQGLEFLIYFQGNSAPDKSGLPSDRFSAERTGGSVSTLTIQRTQQEDSAVYLCASSLGRADRTDTQYFGPGTRLTVL.

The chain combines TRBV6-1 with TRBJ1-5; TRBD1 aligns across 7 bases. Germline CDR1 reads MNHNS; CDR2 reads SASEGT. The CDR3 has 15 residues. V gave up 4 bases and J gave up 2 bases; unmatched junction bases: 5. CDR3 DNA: TGTGCCAGCAGTGTCGGAGGGGGCCGCAATCAGCCCCAGCATTTT. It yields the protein CASSVGGGRNQPQHF.

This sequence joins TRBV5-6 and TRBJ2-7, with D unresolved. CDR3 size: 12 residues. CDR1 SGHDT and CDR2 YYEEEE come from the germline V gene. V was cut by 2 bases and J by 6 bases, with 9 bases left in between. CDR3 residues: CASSLSRREQYF. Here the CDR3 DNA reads TGTGCCAGCAGCTTATCGCGGCGCGAGCAGTACTTC.

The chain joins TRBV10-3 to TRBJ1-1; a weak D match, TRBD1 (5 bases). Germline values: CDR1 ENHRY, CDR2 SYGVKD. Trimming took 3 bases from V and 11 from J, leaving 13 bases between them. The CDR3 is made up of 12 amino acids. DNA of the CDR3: TGTGCCATCAGTGACTTATCAGGGAACGCTTTCTTT. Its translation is CAISDLSGNAFF.

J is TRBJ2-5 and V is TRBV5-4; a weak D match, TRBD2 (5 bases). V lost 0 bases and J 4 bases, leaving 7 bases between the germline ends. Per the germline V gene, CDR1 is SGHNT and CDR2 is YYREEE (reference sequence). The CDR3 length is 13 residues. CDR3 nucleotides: TGTGCCAGCAGCTTGGAGGCGGGAGAGACCCAGTACTTC. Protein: CASSLEAGETQYF.

The CDR3 loop reads CAWSGGRNTDTQYF. The CDR3 nucleotides are TGTGCCTGGAGTGGGGGGAGGAACACAGATACGCAGTATTTT. The chain has TRBV30 and TRBJ2-3, with D possibly matching TRBD2 (6 bases). The V gene lost 1 base and the J gene lost 2 bases, with 10 bases spanning the gap. This CDR3 contains 14 residues. Germline CDR1 reads GTSNPN; CDR2 reads SVGIG (reference sequence).

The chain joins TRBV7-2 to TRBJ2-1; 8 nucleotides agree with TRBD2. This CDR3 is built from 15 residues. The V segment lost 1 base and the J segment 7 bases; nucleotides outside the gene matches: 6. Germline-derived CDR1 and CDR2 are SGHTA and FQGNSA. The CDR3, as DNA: TGTGCCAGCAGCTTAGGCCCGGGAGGGGCGAATGAGCAGTTCTTC. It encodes CASSLGPGGANEQFF.

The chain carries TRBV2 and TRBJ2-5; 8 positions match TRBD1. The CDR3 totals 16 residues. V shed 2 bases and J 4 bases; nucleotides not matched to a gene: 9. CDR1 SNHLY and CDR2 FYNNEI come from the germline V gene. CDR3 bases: TGTGCCAGCAGTGAACGTAAGGGGCAGGGGGCAGAGACCCAGTACTTC. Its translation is CASSERKGQGAETQYF.

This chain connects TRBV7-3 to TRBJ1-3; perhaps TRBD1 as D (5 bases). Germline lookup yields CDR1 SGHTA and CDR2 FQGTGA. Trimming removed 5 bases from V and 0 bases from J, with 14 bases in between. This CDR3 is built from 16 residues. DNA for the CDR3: TGTGCCAGCAGCCATTCACAGGTACGCTCTGGAAACACCATATATTTT. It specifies CASSHSQVRSGNTIYF.

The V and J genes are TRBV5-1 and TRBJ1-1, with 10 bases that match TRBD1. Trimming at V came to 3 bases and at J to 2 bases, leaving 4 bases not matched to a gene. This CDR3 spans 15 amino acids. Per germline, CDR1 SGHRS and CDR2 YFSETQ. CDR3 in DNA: TGCGCCAGCAGCTCCCGGGACAGGGGAAACACTGAAGCTTTCTTT. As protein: CASSSRDRGNTEAFF.

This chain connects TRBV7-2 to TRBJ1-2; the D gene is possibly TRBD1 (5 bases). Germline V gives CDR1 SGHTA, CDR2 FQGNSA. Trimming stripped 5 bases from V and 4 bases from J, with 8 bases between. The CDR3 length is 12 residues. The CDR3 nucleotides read TGTGCCAGCAGCGAAGACAGCTATGGCTACACCTTC. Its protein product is CASSEDSYGYTF.